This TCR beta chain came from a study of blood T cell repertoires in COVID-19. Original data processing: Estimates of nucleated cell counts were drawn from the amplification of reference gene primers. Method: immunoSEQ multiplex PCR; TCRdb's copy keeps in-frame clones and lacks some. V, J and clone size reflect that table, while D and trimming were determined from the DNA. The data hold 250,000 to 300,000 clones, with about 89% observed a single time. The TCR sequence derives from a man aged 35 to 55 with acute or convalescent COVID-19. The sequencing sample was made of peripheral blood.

DNA for the CDR3: TGTGCCATCAGTGAAGGCAGGGGGCAAGGAAACACCATATATTTT. Translation gives CAISEGRGQGNTIYF. The chain is built from TRBV10-3 and TRBJ1-3, with 8 nucleotides matching TRBD1. CDR1 is ENHRY and CDR2 is SYGVKD in the germline V gene. The ends lost 3 bases at V and 4 bases at J; junction bases unmatched: 5. The CDR3 loop spans 15 amino acids.